This entry lists 21 T cell receptor beta chains sequenced from one sample in a study of patients and donors after allogeneic stem cell transplantation. A single record per CDR3 protein comes from TCRdb applying MiXCR to the RT-PCR reads. Of about 410,000 distinct CDR3 sequences listed, around 16% are singletons. The sequenced material came from blood, either unsorted or a sorted T cell fraction (not recorded which). These receptor sequences come from a human donor who was either an allogeneic HSCT recipient or a stem cell or donor lymphocyte infusion donor (not recorded which). It is not recorded whose cells these are; they may come from a transplant donor.

CDR3 DNA sequence: TGTGCCACCAGTGATTTTCGGAGCAATGAGCAGTTCTTC. Translating gives CATSDFRSNEQFF. V gene TRBV24-1 combines with J gene TRBJ2-1; D unresolved. Germline values: CDR1 KGHDR, CDR2 SFDVKD. CDR3 size: 13 residues. Trimming shortened V by 1 base and J by 6 bases, and 6 bases separated the two germline ends.

This clonotype has more than one count but fewer than ten. The chain has TRBV12-3 or TRBV12-4 and TRBJ2-5; 11 bases are shared with TRBD2. CDR3 size: 18 residues. Trimming took 5 bases from V and 2 from J; bases not matched to a gene: 13. DNA of the CDR3: TGTGCCAGCAGTCCCCGGGTTGGCGCTAGCGGGGGGCAAGAGACCCAGTACTTC. Protein product: CASSPRVGASGGQETQYF.

This sequence joins TRBV20-1 and TRBJ2-5; 11 nucleotides align to TRBD2. CDR1 and CDR2 (germline): DFQATT, SNEGSKA (reference sequence). The CDR3 runs 13 residues. V dropped 6 bases and J dropped 5; count of bases not matched to a gene: 5. The CDR3 DNA sequence: TGCAGTGCAATAGCGGGGGGGCTGGAGACCCAGTACTTC. This gives the protein CSAIAGGLETQYF.

The sample holds many counts of this clonotype. The chain couples TRBV20-1 to TRBJ2-1; a possible D gene is TRBD2 (6 bases). This CDR3 has 14 amino acids. Trimming stripped 3 bases from V and 6 bases from J, with 15 bases between. The germline CDR1 and CDR2 sequences are DFQATT and SNEGSKA (reference sequence). CDR3 coding DNA: TGCAGTGCTAGTGGGGTTAGCGGTGCCAATGAGCAGTTCTTC. Protein product: CSASGVSGANEQFF.

This chain connects TRBV7-8 to TRBJ2-5; 12 bases agree with TRBD2. Germline values: CDR1 SGHVS, CDR2 FQNEAQ. The CDR3 loop spans 14 amino acids. Trimming removed 4 bases from V and 5 bases from J; junction bases left unmatched: 2. The CDR3: CASSSTSGSETQYF. CDR3 nucleotides: TGTGCCAGCAGCTCGACTAGCGGGAGTGAGACCCAGTACTTC.

This clonotype has at least ten counts. The chain has TRBV7-8 and TRBJ1-1; tentatively, D is TRBD1 (6 bases). Trimming shortened V by 5 bases and J by 5 bases, and 15 bases separated the two germline ends. The germline CDR1 and CDR2 sequences are SGHVS and FQNEAQ. This CDR3 has 14 residues. The DNA for the CDR3 is TGTGCCAGCAGCCCCTTGGGGAGGGGGACTGAAGCTTTCTTT. Protein product: CASSPLGRGTEAFF.

The CDR3 DNA reads TGTGCCAGCAGAGGAGGGGGGCCCTACGAGCAGTACTTC. Amino acids: CASRGGGPYEQYF. This chain uses TRBV12-3 or TRBV12-4 with TRBJ2-7; D tentatively reads TRBD1 or TRBD2 (6 bases each). The CDR3 is 13 residues long. The V end lost 6 bases, the J end lost 2 bases, and 11 bases lay between the germline ends.

This clonotype was detected once. The chain uses TRBV6-2 or TRBV6-3 and TRBJ2-3; perhaps TRBD2 as D (6 bases). The CDR3 totals 12 residues. Trimming took 5 bases from V and 6 from J, leaving 9 bases between them. The germline gives CDR1 MNHEY, CDR2 SVGEGT. This CDR3 reads CASSTAGDTQYF. The CDR3, as DNA: TGTGCCAGCAGTACTGCGGGGGATACGCAGTATTTT.

This clonotype appeared a few times. This chain joins TRBV5-1 and TRBJ1-2; D is undetermined. From germline, CDR1 is SGHRS and CDR2 YFSETQ. The CDR3 spans 13 residues. The ends were cut back, 4 bases at V and 9 bases at J, with 16 bases in the middle. CDR3 residues: CASSPLSAKSYTF. In DNA form, the CDR3 reads TGCGCCAGCAGCCCACTTTCGGCTAAGAGCTACACCTTC.

This chain joins TRBV18 and TRBJ2-1; D is ambiguous. V lost 6 bases, J lost 5 bases, and 8 bases lay in between. Germline CDR1 and CDR2: KGHSH and LQKENI. The CDR3 has 12 amino acids. CDR3 sequence reads: CASSTRNNEQFF. CDR3 sequence (DNA): TGTGCCAGCTCGACGAGGAACAATGAGCAGTTCTTC.

V is TRBV29-1 and J is TRBJ2-4, with no clear D. The length of the CDR3 is 12 residues. Trimming cost V 6 bases and J 6 bases, with 12 bases left between them. The germline CDR1 and CDR2 sequences are SQVTM and ANQGSEA. The CDR3 bases are TGCAGCGTCCAATCACACTCAAACATTCAGTACTTC. Protein sequence: CSVQSHSNIQYF.

This clonotype was counted at least ten times. The chain carries TRBV7-2 and TRBJ2-3; D not resolved. In germline, CDR1 is SGHTA, CDR2 FQGNSA. The CDR3 loop spans 12 amino acids. V shed 4 bases and J shed 8 bases, with 10 bases lying between them. The CDR3 coding sequence is TGTGCCAGCAGCTCACCAAGCCGTACGCAGTATTTT. This encodes CASSSPSRTQYF.

This clonotype was seen many times. The chain employs TRBV12-3 or TRBV12-4 and TRBJ2-7; possibly TRBD1 for D (5 bases). Between the trimmed V and J ends, which lost 2 bases and 0 bases, there was a span of 11 bases. The CDR3 is 15 amino acids. CDR3 in DNA: TGTGCCAGCAGTTTATTAGGGGTTAGCTCCTACGAGCAGTACTTC. Translated, it gives CASSLLGVSSYEQYF.

This clonotype was seen more than once but under ten times. The rearrangement uses TRBV6-1 and TRBJ1-6; unclear D gene. The germline CDR1 and CDR2 sequences are MNHNS and SASEGT. This CDR3 region has 12 residues. Trimming cost V 6 bases and J 11 bases, with 11 bases left between them. CDR3 in DNA: TGTGCCAGCAGGTACATCCTGGCACCCCTCCACTTT. Translated, it gives CASRYILAPLHF.

The CDR3 sequence is CASSQQESRNYGYTF. The DNA of the CDR3 is TGTGCCAGCAGCCAACAAGAGAGCAGAAACTATGGCTACACCTTC. The chain has TRBV7-9 and TRBJ1-2; D unclear. Trimming removed 5 bases from V and 2 bases from J, with 15 bases in between. The CDR3 totals 15 residues. The germline V gene has CDR1 SEHNR and CDR2 FQNEAQ (reference sequence). The full variable domain, with the rest looked up from reference TRBV7-9 and TRBJ1-2, is DTGVSQNPRHKITKRGQNVTFRCDPISEHNRLYWYRQTLGQGPEFLTYFQNEAQLEKSRLLSDRFSAERPKGSFSTLEIQRTEQGDSAMYLCASSQQESRNYGYTFGSGTRLTVV.

J is TRBJ1-5 and V is TRBV30, with a weak D call TRBD1 (5 bases). Trimming shortened V by 3 bases and J by 6 bases, and 12 bases separated the two germline ends. The germline V gene has CDR1 GTSNPN and CDR2 SVGIG (reference sequence). This CDR3 comprises 13 residues. The CDR3 here is CAWSGRDAQPQHF. The CDR3 DNA reads as TGTGCCTGGAGCGGCAGGGATGCTCAGCCCCAGCATTTT.

V usage is TRBV10-3 and J usage is TRBJ1-6; 7 nucleotides line up with TRBD1. This CDR3 spans 15 amino acids. J was trimmed by 6 bases and V by 9 bases; bases with no gene match: 11. The V gene's germline CDR1 is ENHRY and CDR2 SYGVKD. The CDR3: CAIRTGDEGNSPLHF. CDR3 bases: TGTGCCATAAGAACAGGGGACGAAGGTAATTCACCCCTCCACTTT.

The chain couples TRBV9 to TRBJ2-1; the match to TRBD2 covers 10 bases. The length of the CDR3 is 15 residues. In germline, CDR1 is SGDLS, CDR2 YYNGEE. Trimming cost V 6 bases and J 6 bases; bases outside gene matches: 9. The CDR3 reads CASTLSGGVSNEQFF. As DNA, the CDR3 is TGTGCCAGCACCCTAAGCGGGGGGGTGAGCAATGAGCAGTTCTTC.

This clonotype was seen only a few times. The gene calls are TRBV5-4 and TRBJ2-3, with 10 nucleotides matching TRBD1. V shed 4 bases and J 4 bases; nucleotides not matched to a gene: 9. The CDR3 contains 16 residues. Germline V gives CDR1 SGHNT, CDR2 YYREEE (reference sequence). CDR3 amino acids: CASSPRTGGKADTQYF. Written as DNA, the CDR3 is TGTGCCAGCAGCCCCCGGACAGGGGGTAAGGCAGATACGCAGTATTTT.

This clonotype appeared many times. The genes are TRBV12-3 or TRBV12-4 and TRBJ1-5; possible D gene TRBD1, 5 bases. Trimming pared 7 bases from V and 0 bases from J, leaving 10 bases between. This CDR3 has 14 amino acids. The CDR3 region has the DNA TGTGCCAGCACCGACGGGGCTAGCAATCAGCCCCAGCATTTT. Translation gives CASTDGASNQPQHF.

In this sample, this clonotype turned up a few times. The genes are TRBV6-1 and TRBJ2-1, with D perhaps TRBD1 (6 bases). Trimming stripped 5 bases from V and 0 bases from J, with 11 bases between. Germline CDR1 reads MNHNS; CDR2 reads SASEGT. This CDR3 spans 15 amino acids. This CDR3 reads CASSNRDNSYNEQFF. Written as DNA, the CDR3 is TGTGCCAGCAGTAACCGGGACAACTCCTACAATGAGCAGTTCTTC.